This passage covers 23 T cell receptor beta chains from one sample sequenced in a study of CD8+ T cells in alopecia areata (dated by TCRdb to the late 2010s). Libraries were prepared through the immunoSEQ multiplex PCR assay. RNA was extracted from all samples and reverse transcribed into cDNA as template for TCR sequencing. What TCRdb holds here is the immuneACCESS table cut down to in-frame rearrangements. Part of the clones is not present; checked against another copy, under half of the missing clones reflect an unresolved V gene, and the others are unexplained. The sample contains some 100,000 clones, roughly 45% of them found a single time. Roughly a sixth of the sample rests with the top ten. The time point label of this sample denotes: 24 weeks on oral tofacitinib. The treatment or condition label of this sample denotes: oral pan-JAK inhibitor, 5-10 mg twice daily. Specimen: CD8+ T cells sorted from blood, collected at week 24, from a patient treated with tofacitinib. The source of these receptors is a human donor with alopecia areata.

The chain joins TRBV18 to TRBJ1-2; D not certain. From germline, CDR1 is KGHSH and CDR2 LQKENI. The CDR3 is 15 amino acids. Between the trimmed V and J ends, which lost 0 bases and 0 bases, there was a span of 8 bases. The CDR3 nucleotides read TGTGCCAGCTCACCACCGGGCGAAGCTAACTATGGCTACACCTTC. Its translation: CASSPPGEANYGYTF.

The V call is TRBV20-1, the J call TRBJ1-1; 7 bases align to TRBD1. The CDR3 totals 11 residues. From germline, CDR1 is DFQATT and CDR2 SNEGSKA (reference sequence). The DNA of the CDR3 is TGCAGCGCCCCAAGAGGGGGCCGAGCTTTCTTT. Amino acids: CSAPRGGRAFF.

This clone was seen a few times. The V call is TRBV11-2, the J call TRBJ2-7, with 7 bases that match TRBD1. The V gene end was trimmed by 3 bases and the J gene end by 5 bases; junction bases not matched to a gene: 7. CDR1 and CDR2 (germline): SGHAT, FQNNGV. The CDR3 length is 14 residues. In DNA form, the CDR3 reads TGTGCCAGCAGCTTTCTTGACGGGACAGACGAGCAGTACTTC. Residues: CASSFLDGTDEQYF.

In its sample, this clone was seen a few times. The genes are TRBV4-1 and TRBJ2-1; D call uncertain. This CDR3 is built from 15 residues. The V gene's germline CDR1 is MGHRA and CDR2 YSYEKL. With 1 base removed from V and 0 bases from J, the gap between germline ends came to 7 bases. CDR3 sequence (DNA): TGCGCCAGCAGCCAAGTGTCCGCCTCCTACAATGAGCAGTTCTTC. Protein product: CASSQVSASYNEQFF.

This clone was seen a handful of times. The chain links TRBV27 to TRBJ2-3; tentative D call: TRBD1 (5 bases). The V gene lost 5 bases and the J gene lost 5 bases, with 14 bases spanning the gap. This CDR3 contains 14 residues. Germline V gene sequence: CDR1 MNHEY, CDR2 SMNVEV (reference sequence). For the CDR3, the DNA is TGTGCCAGCAGTCCCCCCTCTAGGGGAGATACGCAGTATTTT. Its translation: CASSPPSRGDTQYF.

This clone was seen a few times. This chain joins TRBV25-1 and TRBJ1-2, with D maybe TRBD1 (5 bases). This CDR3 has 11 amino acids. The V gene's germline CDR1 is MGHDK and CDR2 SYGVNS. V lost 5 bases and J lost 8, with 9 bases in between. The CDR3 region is CASSIQGGYTF. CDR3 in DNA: TGTGCCAGCAGTATCCAGGGCGGCTACACCTTC.

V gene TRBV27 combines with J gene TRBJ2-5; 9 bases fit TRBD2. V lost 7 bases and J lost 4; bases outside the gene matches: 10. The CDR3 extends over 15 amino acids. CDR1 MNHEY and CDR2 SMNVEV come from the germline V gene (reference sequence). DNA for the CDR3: TGTGCCAGCACCTCGAGGAATAGCGGGGGAGAGACCCAGTACTTC. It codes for CASTSRNSGGETQYF.

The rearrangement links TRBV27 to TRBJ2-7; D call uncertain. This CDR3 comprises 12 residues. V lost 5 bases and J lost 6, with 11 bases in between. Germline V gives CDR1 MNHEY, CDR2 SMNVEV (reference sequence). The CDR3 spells CASSRAAGEQYF. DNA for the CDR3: TGTGCCAGCAGTCGTGCGGCCGGCGAGCAGTACTTC.

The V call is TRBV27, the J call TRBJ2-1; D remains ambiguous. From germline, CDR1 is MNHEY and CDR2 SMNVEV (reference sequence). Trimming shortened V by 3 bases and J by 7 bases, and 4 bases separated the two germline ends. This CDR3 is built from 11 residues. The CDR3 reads CASSFGNEQFF. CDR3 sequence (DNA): TGTGCCAGCAGTTTTGGGAATGAGCAGTTCTTC.

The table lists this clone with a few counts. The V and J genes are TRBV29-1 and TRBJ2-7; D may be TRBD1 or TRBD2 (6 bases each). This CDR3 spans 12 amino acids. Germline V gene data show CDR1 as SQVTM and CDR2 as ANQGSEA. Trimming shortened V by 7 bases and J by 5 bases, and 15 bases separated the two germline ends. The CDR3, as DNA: TGCAGCGCGGACGTCGGGGGCGACGAGCAGTACTTC. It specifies CSADVGGDEQYF.

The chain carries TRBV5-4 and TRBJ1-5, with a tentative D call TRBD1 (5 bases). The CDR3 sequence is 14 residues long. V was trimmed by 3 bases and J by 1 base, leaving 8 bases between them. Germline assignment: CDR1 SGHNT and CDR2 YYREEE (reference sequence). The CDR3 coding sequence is TGTGCCAGCAGCTCCGAGGGGAGCAATCAGCCCCAGCATTTT. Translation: CASSSEGSNQPQHF.

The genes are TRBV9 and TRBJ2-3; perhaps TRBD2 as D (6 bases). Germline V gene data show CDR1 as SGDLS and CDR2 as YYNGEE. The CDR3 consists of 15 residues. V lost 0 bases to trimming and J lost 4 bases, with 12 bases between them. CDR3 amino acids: CASSVAGRPPDTQYF. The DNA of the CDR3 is TGTGCCAGCAGCGTAGCAGGGAGGCCCCCAGATACGCAGTATTTT.

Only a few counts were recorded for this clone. The CDR3 DNA follows: TGTGCCAGCAGCTTGGGAGCGGGAGGGCACCAAGAGACCCAGTACTTC. Protein: CASSLGAGGHQETQYF. The V call is TRBV5-6, the J call TRBJ2-5; 10 bases agree with TRBD2. V shed 0 bases, J shed 0 bases, and the junction held 2 bases outside the gene matches. This CDR3 spans 16 amino acids. Germline V gives CDR1 SGHDT, CDR2 YYEEEE.

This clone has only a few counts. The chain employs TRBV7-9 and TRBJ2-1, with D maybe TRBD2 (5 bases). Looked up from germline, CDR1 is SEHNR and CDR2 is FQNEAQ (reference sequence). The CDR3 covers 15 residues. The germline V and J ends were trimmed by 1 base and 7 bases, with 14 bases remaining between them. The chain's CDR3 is CASSLEVGVDNEQFF. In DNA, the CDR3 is TGTGCCAGCAGCTTAGAGGTGGGAGTAGATAATGAGCAGTTCTTC.

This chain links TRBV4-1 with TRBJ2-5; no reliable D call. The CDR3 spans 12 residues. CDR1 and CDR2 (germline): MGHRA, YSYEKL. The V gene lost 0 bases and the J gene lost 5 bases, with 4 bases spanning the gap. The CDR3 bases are TGCGCCAGCAGCCAAGATTTGGAGACCCAGTACTTC. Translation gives CASSQDLETQYF.

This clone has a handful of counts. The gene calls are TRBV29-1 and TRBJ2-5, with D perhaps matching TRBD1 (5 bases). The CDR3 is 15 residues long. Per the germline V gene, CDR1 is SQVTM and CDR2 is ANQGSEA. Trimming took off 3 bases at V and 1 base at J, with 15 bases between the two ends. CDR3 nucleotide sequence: TGCAGCGTTGATGTGACTTCAAGGGGCCAAGAGACCCAGTACTTC. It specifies CSVDVTSRGQETQYF.

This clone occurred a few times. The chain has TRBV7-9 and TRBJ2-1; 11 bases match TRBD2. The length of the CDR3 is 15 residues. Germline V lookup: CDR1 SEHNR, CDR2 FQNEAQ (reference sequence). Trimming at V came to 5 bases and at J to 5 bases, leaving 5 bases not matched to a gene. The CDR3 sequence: CASSGPGLADNEQFF. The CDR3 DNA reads TGTGCCAGCAGCGGACCGGGACTAGCGGACAATGAGCAGTTCTTC.

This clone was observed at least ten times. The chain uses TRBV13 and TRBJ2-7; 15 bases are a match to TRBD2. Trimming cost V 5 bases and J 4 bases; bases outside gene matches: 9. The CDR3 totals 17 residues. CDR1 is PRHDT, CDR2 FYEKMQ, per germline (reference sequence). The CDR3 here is CASSPRGLAGGGYEQYF. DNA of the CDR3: TGTGCCAGCAGCCCGCGGGGACTAGCGGGAGGAGGATACGAGCAGTACTTC.

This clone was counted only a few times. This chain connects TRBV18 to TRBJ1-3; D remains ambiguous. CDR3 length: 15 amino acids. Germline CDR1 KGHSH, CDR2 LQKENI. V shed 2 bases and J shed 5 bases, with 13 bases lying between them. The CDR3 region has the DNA TGTGCCAGCTCACCAGAAGGGTTCGGTCGAAACACCATATATTTT. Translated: CASSPEGFGRNTIYF.

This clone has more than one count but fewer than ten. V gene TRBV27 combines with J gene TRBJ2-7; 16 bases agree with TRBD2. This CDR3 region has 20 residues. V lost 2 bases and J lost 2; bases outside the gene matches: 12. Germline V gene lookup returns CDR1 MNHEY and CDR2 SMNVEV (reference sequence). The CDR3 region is CASSLAGPGLAGGSTYEQYF. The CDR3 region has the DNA TGTGCCAGCAGTTTAGCTGGGCCGGGACTAGCGGGAGGGTCGACCTACGAGCAGTACTTC.

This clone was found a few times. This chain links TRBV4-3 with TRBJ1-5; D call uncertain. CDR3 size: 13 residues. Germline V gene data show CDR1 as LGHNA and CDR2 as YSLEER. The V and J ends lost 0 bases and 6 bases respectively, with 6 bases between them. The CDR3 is CASSQDRIQPQHF. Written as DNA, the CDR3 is TGCGCCAGCAGCCAAGATCGGATTCAGCCCCAGCATTTT.

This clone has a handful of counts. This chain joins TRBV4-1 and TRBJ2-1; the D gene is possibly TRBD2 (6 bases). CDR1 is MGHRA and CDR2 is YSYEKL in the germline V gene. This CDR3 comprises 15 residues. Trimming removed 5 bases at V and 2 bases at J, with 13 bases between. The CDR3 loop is CASSSGTDAYNEQFF. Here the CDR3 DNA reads TGCGCCAGCAGCTCCGGGACTGACGCCTACAATGAGCAGTTCTTC.

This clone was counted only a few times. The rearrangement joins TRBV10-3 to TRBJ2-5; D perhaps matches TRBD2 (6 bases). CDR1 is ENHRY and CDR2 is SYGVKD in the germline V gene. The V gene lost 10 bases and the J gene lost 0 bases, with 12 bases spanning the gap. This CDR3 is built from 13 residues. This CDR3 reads CATASADQETQYF. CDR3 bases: TGTGCCACAGCTAGCGCGGACCAAGAGACCCAGTACTTC.